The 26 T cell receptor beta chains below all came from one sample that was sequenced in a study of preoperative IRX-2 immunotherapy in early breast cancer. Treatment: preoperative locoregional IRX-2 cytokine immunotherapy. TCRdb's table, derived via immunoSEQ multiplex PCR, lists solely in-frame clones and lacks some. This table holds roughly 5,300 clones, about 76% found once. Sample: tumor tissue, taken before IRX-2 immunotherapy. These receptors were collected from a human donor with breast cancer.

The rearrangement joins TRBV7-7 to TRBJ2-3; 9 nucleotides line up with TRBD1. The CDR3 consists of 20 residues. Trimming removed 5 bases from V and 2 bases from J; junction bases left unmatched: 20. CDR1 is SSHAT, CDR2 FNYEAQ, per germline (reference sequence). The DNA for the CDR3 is TGTGCCAGCAGCCCCACTCGATTCCGGACAGGGGCGAGGAACACAGATACGCAGTATTTT. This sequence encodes CASSPTRFRTGARNTDTQYF.

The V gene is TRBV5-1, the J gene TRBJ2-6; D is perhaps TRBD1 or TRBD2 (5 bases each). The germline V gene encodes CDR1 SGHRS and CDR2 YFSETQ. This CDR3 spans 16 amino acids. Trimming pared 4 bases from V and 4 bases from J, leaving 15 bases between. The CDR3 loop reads CASSPTAGAGANVLTF. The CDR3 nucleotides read TGCGCCAGCAGCCCCACCGCCGGGGCCGGGGCCAACGTCCTGACTTTC.

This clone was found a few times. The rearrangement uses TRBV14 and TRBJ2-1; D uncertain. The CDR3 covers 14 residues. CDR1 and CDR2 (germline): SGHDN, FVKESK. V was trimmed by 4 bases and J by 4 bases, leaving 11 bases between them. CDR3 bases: TGTGCCAGCAGCCGAAACTACGGTTACAATGAGCAGTTCTTC. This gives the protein CASSRNYGYNEQFF.

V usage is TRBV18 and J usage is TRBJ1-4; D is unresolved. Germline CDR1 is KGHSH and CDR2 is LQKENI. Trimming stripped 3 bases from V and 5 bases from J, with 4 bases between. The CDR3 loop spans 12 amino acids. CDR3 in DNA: TGTGCCAGCTCACCCGGGAATGAAAAACTGTTTTTT. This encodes CASSPGNEKLFF.

CDR3 bases: TGTGCCAGCAGCTTAACCCACTTAGTTTTTCCAGATACGCAGTATTTT. Translation: CASSLTHLVFPDTQYF. The chain uses TRBV11-3 and TRBJ2-3, with D unresolved. V was pared by 2 bases and J by 4 bases, with 16 bases between. This CDR3 has 16 residues. From germline, CDR1 is SGHNT and CDR2 YENEEA.

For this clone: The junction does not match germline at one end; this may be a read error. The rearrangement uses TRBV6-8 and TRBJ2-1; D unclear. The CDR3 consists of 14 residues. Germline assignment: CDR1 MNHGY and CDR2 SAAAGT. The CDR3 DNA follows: TGTGCCAGCAGTGACTCGGACTCCTACAATGAGCAGTTCTTC. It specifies CASSDSDSYNEQFF.

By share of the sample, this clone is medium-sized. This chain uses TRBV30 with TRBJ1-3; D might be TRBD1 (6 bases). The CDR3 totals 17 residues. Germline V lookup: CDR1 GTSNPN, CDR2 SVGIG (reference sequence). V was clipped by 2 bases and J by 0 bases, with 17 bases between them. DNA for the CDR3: TGTGCCTGGAGTTCAGAGTGGGACACCTCCTCTGGAAACACCATATATTTT. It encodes CAWSSEWDTSSGNTIYF.

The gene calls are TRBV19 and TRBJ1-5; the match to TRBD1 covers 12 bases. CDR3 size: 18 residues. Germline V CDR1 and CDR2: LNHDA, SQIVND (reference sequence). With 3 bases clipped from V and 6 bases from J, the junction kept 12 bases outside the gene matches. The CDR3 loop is CASSILRPGTGGGQPQHF. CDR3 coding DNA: TGTGCCAGTAGTATCTTACGGCCCGGGACAGGGGGCGGTCAGCCCCAGCATTTT.

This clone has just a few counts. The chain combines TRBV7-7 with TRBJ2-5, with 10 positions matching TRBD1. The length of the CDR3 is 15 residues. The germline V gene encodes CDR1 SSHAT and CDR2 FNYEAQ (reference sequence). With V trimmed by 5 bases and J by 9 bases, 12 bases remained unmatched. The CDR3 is CASSSIRQGAWAQYF. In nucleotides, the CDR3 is TGTGCCAGCAGCAGTATCAGACAGGGGGCGTGGGCCCAGTACTTC. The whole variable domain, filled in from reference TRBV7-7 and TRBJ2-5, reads GAGVSQSPRYKVTKRGQDVTLRCDPISSHATLYWYQQALGQGPEFLTYFNYEAQPDKSGLPSDRFSAERPEGSISTLTIQRTEQRDSAMYRCASSSIRQGAWAQYFGPGTRLLVL.

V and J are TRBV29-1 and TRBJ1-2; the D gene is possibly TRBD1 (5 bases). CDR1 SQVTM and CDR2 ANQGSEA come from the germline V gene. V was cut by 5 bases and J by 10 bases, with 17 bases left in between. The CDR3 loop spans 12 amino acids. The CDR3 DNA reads TGCAGCGTTCGGGGGGGACCGGAGCACTACACCTTC. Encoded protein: CSVRGGPEHYTF.

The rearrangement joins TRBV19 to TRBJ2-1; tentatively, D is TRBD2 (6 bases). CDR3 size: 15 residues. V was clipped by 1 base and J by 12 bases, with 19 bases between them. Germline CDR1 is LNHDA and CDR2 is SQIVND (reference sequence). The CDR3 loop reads CASSIGWQTLGGQFF. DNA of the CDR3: TGTGCCAGTAGTATAGGGTGGCAGACCCTGGGGGGGCAGTTCTTC.

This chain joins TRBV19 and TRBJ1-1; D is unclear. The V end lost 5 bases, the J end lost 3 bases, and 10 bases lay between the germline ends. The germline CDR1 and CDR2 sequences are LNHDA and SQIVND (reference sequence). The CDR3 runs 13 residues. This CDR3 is CASSYSSYTEAFF. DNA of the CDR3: TGTGCCAGTAGTTATAGTTCATACACTGAAGCTTTCTTT.

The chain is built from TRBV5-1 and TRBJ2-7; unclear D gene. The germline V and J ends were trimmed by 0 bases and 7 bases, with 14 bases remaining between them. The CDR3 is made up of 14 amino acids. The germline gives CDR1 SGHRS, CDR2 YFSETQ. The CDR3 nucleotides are TGCGCCAGCAGCTTGGCCGCAGGTCCCGGTGAGCAGTACTTC. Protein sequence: CASSLAAGPGEQYF.

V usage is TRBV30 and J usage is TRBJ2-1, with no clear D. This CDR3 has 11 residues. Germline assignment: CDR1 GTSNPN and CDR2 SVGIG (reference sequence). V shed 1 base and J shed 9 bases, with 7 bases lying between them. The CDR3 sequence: CAWSASGEQFF. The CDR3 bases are TGTGCCTGGAGTGCTTCGGGTGAGCAGTTCTTC. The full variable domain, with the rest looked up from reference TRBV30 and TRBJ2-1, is SQTIHQWPATLVQPVGSPLSLECTVEGTSNPNLYWYRQAAGRGLQLLFYSVGIGQISSEVPQNLSASRPQDRQFILSSKKLLLSDSGFYLCAWSASGEQFFGPGTRLTVL.

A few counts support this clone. The CDR3 sequence is CASSLSTASYGYTF. The DNA for the CDR3 is TGTGCCAGCAGCTTATCGACGGCCTCCTATGGCTACACCTTC. The V gene is TRBV11-3, the J gene TRBJ1-2; no firm D call. This CDR3 is built from 14 residues. The ends were cut back, 2 bases at V and 4 bases at J, with 11 bases in the middle. From germline, CDR1 is SGHNT and CDR2 YENEEA.

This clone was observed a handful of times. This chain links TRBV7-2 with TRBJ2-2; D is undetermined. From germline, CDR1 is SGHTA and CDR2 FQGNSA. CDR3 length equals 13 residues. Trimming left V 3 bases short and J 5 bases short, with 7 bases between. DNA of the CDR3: TGTGCCAGCAGCTTTACCGGTACCGGGGAGCTGTTTTTT. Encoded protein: CASSFTGTGELFF.

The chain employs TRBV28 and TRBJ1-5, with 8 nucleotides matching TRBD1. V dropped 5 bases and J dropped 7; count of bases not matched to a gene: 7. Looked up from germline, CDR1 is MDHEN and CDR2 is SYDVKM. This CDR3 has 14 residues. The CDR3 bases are TGTGCCAGCAGTCCCTGGACAGGGAACCAGCCCCAGCATTTT. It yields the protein CASSPWTGNQPQHF.

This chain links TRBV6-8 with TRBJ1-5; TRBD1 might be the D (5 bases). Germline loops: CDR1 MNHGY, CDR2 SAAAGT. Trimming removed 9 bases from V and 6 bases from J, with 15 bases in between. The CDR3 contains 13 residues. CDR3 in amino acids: CASWGRESQPQHF. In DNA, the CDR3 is TGTGCCAGTTGGGGGAGGGAATCTCAGCCCCAGCATTTT.

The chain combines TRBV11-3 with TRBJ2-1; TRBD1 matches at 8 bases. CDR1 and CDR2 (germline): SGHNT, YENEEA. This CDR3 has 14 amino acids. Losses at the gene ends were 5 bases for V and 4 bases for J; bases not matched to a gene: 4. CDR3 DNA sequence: TGTGCCAGCAGCCCACGGACAGGGTACAATGAGCAGTTCTTC. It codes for CASSPRTGYNEQFF.

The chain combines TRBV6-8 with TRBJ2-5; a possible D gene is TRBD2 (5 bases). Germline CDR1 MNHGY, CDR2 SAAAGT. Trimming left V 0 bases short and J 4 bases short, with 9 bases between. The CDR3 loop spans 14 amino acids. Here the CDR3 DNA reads TGTGCCAGCAGTTACTCTGGAGGAAGAGAGACCCAGTACTTC. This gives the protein CASSYSGGRETQYF.

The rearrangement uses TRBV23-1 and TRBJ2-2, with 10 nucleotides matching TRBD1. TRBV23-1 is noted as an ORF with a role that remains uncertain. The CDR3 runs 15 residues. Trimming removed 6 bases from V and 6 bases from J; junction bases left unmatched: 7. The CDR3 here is CASSRQGAQSGELFF. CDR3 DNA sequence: TGCGCCAGCAGCAGACAGGGGGCGCAGTCCGGGGAGCTGTTTTTT.

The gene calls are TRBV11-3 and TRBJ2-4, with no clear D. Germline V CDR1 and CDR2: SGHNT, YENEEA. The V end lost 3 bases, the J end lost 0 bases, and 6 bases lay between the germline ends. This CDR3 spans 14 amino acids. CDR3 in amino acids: CASSLRLAKNIQYF. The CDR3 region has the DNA TGTGCCAGCAGCTTGAGGTTAGCCAAAAACATTCAGTACTTC.

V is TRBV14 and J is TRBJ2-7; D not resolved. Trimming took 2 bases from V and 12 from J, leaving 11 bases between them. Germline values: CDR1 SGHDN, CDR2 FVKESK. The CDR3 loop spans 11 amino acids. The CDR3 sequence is CASSQLSPLYF. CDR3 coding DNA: TGTGCCAGCAGCCAACTTAGCCCTCTGTACTTC. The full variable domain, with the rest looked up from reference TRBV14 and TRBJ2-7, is EAGVTQFPSHSVIEKGQTVTLRCDPISGHDNLYWYRRVMGKEIKFLLHFVKESKQDESGMPNNRFLAERTGGTYSTLKVQPAELEDSGVYFCASSQLSPLYFGPGTRLTVT.

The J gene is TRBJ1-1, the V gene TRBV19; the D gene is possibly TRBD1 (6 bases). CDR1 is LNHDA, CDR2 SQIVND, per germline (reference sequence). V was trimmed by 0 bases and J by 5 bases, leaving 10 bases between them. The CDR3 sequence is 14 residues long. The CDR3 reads CASSIDSRGTEAFF. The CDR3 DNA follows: TGTGCCAGTAGTATAGATTCAAGGGGGACTGAAGCTTTCTTT.

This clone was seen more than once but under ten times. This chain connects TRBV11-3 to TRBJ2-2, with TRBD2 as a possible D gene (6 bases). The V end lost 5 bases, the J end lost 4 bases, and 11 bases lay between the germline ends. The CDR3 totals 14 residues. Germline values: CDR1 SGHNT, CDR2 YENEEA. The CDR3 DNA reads TGTGCCAGCAGCGTGGAGGGGAGCACCGGGGAGCTGTTTTTT. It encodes CASSVEGSTGELFF. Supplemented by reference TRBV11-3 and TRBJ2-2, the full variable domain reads EAGVVQSPRYKIIEKKQPVAFWCNPISGHNTLYWYLQNLGQGPELLIRYENEEAVDDSQLPKDRFSAERLKGVDSTLKIQPAELGDSAVYLCASSVEGSTGELFFGEGSRLTVL.

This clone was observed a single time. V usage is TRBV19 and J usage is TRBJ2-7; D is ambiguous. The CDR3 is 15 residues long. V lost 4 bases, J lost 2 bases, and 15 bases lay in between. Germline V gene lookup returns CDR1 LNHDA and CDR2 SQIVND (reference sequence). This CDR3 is CASSRALLDPYEQYF. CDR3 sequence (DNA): TGTGCCAGTAGTAGGGCACTCCTAGATCCCTACGAGCAGTACTTC.